The clone carrying this T cell receptor beta chain was detected only a few times. As yet, its antigen is unknown. Time point specified: patch test 1, 2 weeks after DPC sensitization. Described treatment: therapeutic diphenylcyclopropenone sensitization with weekly scalp DPC. Blood, whole and unfractionated, served as the source for total RNA extraction. This entry is derived from a study of human T cells and chemical hapten exposure. Study-level results: Patch test score tracked positively with PT1 expanded TCR counts.

Germline assignment: CDR1 ENHRY and CDR2 SYGVKD. V was clipped by 7 bases and J by 3 bases, with 12 bases between them. The CDR3 spans 13 residues. TCRdb re-analysed the RACE reads in MiXCR, keeping a single row per CDR3 protein. The sample shows 95,000 to 150,000 distinct CDR3 sequences, approximately 15% of them seen only once. This receptor was taken from a man aged 18 to 30 with alopecia areata. Some clones in this sample may be carry-over from other donors' samples. The input for sequencing was whole blood, taken in connection with sensitization to the hapten diphenylcyclopropenone (DPC). The chain joins TRBV10-3 to TRBJ1-1; D remains unclear. In DNA form, the CDR3 reads TGTGCCATCACTACGACCGACTACACTGAAGCTTTCTTT. This translates into CAITTTDYTEAFF.